This T cell receptor beta chain was found in a study of OX40 agonist ivuxolimab in advanced cancers. Study-wide background: Ivuxolimab, which patients received intravenously every 2 weeks, was dosed at 0.01 to 10 mg/kg. Two patients with cutaneous melanoma and one with hepatocellular carcinoma, three in total, showed partial responses. Notes on the study in general: Expanded clones were, on average, more numerous in CD8+ T cells than in CD4+. Antigen specificity remained undetermined for the expanded peripheral T cells.

For this clone: Its cognate antigen is unknown.

The repertoire was sequenced with immunoSEQ multiplex PCR; TCRdb's copy has only in-frame clones and lacks some. This sample has around 56,000 clones, with 70% to 90% found just once. This receptor was obtained from an adult with an advanced solid tumor such as melanoma, head and neck, liver or kidney cancer. Source: CD4+ or CD8+ T cells sorted from blood, taken in a trial of the OX40 agonist ivuxolimab.

The CDR3 loop is CASSVGGTAYGYTF. CDR3 DNA sequence: TGTGCCAGCAGCGTAGGCGGGACAGCCTATGGCTACACCTTC. The chain recombines TRBV9 with TRBJ1-2; 7 bases fit TRBD1. Germline CDR1 SGDLS, CDR2 YYNGEE. The CDR3 contains 14 residues. The V segment lost 0 bases and the J segment 4 bases; nucleotides outside the gene matches: 3.